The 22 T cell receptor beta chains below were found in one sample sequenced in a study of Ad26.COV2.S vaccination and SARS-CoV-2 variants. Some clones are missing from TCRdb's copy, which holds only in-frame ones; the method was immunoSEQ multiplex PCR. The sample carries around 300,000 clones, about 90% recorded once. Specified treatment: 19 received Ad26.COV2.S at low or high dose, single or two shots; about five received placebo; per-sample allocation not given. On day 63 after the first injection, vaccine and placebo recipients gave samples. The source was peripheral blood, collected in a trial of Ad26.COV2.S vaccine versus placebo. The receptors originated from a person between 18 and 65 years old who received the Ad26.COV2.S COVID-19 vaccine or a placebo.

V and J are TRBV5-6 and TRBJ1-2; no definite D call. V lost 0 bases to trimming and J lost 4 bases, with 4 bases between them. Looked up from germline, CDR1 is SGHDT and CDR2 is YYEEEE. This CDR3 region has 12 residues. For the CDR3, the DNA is TGTGCCAGCAGCTTGGGGCCCTATGGCTACACCTTC. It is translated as CASSLGPYGYTF. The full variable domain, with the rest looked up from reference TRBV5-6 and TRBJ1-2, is DAGVTQSPTHLIKTRGQQVTLRCSPKSGHDTVSWYQQALGQGPQFIFQYYEEEERQRGNFPDRFSGHQFPNYSSELNVNALLLGDSALYLCASSLGPYGYTFGSGTRLTVV.

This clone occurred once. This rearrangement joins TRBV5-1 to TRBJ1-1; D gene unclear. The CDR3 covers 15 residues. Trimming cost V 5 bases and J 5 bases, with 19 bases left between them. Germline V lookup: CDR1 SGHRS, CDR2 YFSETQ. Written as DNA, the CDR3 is TGCGCCAGCAGTACGGATCGGGTCGCGGGAACTGAAGCTTTCTTT. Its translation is CASSTDRVAGTEAFF.

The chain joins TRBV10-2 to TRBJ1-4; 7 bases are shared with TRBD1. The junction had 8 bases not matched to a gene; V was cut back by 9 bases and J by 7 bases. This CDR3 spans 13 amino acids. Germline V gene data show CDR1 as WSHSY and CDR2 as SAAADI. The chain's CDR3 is CASKGAFGEKLFF. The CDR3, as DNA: TGCGCCAGTAAGGGGGCATTCGGTGAAAAACTGTTTTTT.

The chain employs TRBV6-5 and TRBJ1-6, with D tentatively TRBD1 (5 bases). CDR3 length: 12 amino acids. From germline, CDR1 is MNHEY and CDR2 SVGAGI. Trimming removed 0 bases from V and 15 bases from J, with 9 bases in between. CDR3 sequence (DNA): TGTGCCAGCAGTTACTCGTGGGGGGACCTCCACTTT. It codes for CASSYSWGDLHF.

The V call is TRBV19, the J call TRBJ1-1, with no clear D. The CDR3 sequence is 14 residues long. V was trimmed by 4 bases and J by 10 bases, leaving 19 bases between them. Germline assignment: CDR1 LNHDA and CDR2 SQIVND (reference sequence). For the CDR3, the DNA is TGTGCCAGTAGTAGCAGATTTTTACTCGAAGGAGCTTTCTTT. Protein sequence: CASSSRFLLEGAFF.

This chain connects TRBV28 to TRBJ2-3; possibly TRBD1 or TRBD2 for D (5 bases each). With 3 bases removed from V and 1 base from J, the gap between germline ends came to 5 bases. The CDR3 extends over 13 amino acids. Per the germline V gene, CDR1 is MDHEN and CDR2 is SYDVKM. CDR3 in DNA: TGTGCCAGCAGTTTGGGGGGCACAGATACGCAGTATTTT. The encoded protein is CASSLGGTDTQYF.

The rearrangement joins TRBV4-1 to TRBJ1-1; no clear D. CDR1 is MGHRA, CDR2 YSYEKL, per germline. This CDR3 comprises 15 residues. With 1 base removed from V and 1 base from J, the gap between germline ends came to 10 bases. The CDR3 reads CASSQVTDGNTEAFF. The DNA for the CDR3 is TGCGCCAGCAGCCAAGTAACGGACGGGAACACTGAAGCTTTCTTT.

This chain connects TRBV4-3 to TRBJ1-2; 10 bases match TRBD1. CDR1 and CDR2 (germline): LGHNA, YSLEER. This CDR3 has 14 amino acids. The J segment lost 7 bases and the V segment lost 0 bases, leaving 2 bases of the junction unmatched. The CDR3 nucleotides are TGCGCCAGCAGCCAAGATGGGACAGGGGTTGGCTACACCTTC. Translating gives CASSQDGTGVGYTF.

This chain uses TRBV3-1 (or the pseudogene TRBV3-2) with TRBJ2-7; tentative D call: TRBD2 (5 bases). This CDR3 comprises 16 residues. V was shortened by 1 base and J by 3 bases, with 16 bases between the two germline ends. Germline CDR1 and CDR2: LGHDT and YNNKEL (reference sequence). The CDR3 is CASSQGPRVMSYEQYV. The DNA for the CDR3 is TGTGCCAGCAGCCAAGGTCCGAGGGTAATGAGCTACGAGCAGTACGTC.

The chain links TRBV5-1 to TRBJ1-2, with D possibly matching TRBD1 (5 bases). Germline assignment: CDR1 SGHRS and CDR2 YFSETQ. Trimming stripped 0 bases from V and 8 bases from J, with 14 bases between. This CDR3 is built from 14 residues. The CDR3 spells CASSLEAGSRGYTF. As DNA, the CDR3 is TGCGCCAGCAGCTTGGAGGCAGGGTCGCGGGGCTACACCTTC.

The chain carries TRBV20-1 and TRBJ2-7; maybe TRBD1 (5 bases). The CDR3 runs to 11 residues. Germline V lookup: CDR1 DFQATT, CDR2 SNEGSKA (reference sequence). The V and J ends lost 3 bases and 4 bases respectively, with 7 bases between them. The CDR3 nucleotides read TGCAGTGCTAGTACAGGTTACGAGCAGTACGTC. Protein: CSASTGYEQYV.

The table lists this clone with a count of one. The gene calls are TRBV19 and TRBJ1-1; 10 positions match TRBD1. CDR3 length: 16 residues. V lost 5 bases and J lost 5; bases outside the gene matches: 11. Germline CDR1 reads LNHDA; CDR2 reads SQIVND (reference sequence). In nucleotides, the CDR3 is TGTGCCAGTAGTTTCCCTCCCGGGACAGGGGTGACTGAAGCTTTCTTT. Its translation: CASSFPPGTGVTEAFF.

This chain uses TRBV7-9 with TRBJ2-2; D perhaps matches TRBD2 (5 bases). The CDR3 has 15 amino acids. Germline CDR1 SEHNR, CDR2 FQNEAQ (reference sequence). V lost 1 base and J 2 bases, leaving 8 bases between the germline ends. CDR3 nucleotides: TGTGCCAGCAGCTTAGGCGGGTACAACACCGGGGAGCTGTTTTTT. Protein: CASSLGGYNTGELFF.

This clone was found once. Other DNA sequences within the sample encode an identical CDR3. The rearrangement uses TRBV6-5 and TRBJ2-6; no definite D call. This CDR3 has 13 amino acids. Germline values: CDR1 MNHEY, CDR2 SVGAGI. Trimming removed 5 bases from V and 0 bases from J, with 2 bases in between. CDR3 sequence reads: CASSLSGANVLTF. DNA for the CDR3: TGTGCCAGCAGTCTCTCTGGGGCCAACGTCCTGACTTTC.

In DNA form, the CDR3 reads TGTGCCAGTCGAATAGGACAGAACACTGAAGCTTTCTTT. It translates to CASRIGQNTEAFF. This chain joins TRBV19 and TRBJ1-1, with D possibly TRBD1 on 5 matching bases. The CDR3 is 13 amino acids. V was pared by 8 bases and J by 1 base, with 11 bases between. CDR1 and CDR2 (germline): LNHDA, SQIVND (reference sequence).

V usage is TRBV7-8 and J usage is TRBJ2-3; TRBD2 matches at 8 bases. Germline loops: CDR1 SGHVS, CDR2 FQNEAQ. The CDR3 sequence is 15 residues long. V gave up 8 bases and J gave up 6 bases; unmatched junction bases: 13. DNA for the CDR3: TGTGCCAGCTATAAGGAGGCGGGGGGCCGCGATACGCAGTATTTT. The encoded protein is CASYKEAGGRDTQYF.

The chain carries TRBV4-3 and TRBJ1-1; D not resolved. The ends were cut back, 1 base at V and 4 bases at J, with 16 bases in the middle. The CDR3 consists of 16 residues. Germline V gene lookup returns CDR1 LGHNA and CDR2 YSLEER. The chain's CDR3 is CASSQADGYWGTEAFF. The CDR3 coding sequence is TGCGCCAGCAGCCAAGCGGACGGTTACTGGGGCACTGAAGCTTTCTTT.

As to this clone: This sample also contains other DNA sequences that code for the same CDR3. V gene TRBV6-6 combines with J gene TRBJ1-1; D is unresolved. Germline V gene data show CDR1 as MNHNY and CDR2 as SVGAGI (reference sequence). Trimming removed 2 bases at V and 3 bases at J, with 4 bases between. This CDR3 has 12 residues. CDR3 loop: CASSYGDTEAFF. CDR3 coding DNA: TGTGCCAGCAGTTACGGAGACACTGAAGCTTTCTTT.

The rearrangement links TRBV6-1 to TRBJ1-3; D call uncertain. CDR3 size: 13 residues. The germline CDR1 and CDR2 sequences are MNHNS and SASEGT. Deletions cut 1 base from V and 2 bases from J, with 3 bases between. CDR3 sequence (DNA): TGTGCCAGCAGTGAAGATCCTGGAAACACCATATATTTT. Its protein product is CASSEDPGNTIYF.

Here the CDR3 reads CASSSLGNYQETQYF. The DNA for the CDR3 is TGCGCCAGCAGTAGTCTTGGGAACTACCAAGAGACCCAGTACTTC. V and J are TRBV5-1 and TRBJ2-5; D is undetermined. Trimming shortened V by 5 bases and J by 0 bases, and 14 bases separated the two germline ends. This CDR3 has 15 amino acids. Per germline, CDR1 SGHRS and CDR2 YFSETQ.

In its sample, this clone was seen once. This CDR3 is CASTPGGAGNQPQHF. CDR3 sequence (DNA): TGTGCCAGTACCCCCGGGGGGGCAGGCAATCAGCCCCAGCATTTT. The chain joins TRBV19 to TRBJ1-5, with D possibly matching TRBD1 (6 bases). This CDR3 spans 15 amino acids. V was shortened by 7 bases and J by 2 bases, with 15 bases between the two germline ends. Germline-derived CDR1 and CDR2 are LNHDA and SQIVND (reference sequence).

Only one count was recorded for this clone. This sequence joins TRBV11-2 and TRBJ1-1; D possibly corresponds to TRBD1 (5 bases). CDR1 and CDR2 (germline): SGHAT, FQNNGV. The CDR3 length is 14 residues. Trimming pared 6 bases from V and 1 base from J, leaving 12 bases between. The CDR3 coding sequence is TGTGCCAGCAGTCCGACAGCGTCGAACACTGAAGCTTTCTTT. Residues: CASSPTASNTEAFF. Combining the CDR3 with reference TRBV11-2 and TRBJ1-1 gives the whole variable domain EAGVAQSPRYKIIEKRQSVAFWCNPISGHATLYWYQQILGQGPKLLIQFQNNGVVDDSQLPKDRFSAERLKGVDSTLKIQPAKLEDSAVYLCASSPTASNTEAFFGQGTRLTVV.